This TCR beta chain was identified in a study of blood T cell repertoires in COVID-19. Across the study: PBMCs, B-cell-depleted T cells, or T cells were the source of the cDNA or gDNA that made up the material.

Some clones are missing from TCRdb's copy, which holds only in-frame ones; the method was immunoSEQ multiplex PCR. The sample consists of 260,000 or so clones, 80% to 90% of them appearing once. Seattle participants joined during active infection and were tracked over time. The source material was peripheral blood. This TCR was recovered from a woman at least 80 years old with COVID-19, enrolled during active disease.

For the CDR3, the DNA is TGTGCCACCAGTGACGGAGGAGTAGCGGGCTACACCTTC. It specifies CATSDGGVAGYTF. V gene TRBV24-1 combines with J gene TRBJ1-2, with D unclear. The CDR3 extends over 13 amino acids. V shed 4 bases and J shed 8 bases, with 13 bases lying between them. From germline, CDR1 is KGHDR and CDR2 SFDVKD.